One and the same sample provided the 31 T cell receptor beta chains below, sequenced in a study of T cells in Graves' hyperthyroidism and ophthalmopathy. RNA transcripts gave rise to amplified TCR beta CDR3 regions. An initial round of RT-PCR targeting the TCR CDR3 relied on the HTBI primer set. MiXCR, run by TCRdb on the multiplex PCR reads, gives a single entry per CDR3 protein. In the table there are under 350,000 distinct CDR3 sequences, 15% to 20% of which are singletons. Sequenced: blood. These receptors were obtained from a woman aged 45 to 65 with Graves' hyperthyroidism.

At least ten counts were recorded for this clonotype. V and J are TRBV12-3 or TRBV12-4 and TRBJ1-3, with D maybe TRBD1 (6 bases). CDR3 length equals 15 residues. V dropped 5 bases and J dropped 2 bases, with 13 bases sitting between them. The CDR3 reads CASSLVQGTGNTIYF. The CDR3 bases are TGTGCCAGCAGTCTCGTACAGGGTACTGGAAACACCATATATTTT.

The V gene is TRBV20-1, the J gene TRBJ2-3, with 9 bases fitting TRBD2. The CDR3 spans 17 residues. Germline values: CDR1 DFQATT, CDR2 SNEGSKA (reference sequence). V dropped 1 base and J dropped 6; count of bases not matched to a gene: 14. Written as DNA, the CDR3 is TGCAGTGCTAGAGGGCGGGGGGGTAGCGGGAGCGGGGATACGCAGTATTTT. It is translated as CSARGRGGSGSGDTQYF.

The chain uses TRBV27 and TRBJ2-1; D not resolved. Germline CDR1 reads MNHEY; CDR2 reads SMNVEV (reference sequence). The CDR3 runs 13 residues. V was pared by 3 bases and J by 7 bases, with 10 bases between. DNA of the CDR3: TGTGCCAGCAGTTTTTTAGGGCTGAATGAGCAGTTCTTC. This sequence encodes CASSFLGLNEQFF.

The chain recombines TRBV7-8 with TRBJ2-3; 16 bases line up with TRBD2. V lost 4 bases, J lost 3 bases, and 7 bases stayed unmatched. Germline V gene lookup returns CDR1 SGHVS and CDR2 FQNEAQ. The CDR3 has 18 residues. The CDR3 here is CASSYGTSGRGGTDTQYF. DNA of the CDR3: TGTGCCAGCAGCTATGGGACTAGCGGGAGGGGGGGAACAGATACGCAGTATTTT. Filled out from reference TRBV7-8 and TRBJ2-3, the complete variable domain reads GAGVSQSPRYKVAKRGQDVALRCDPISGHVSLFWYQQALGQGPEFLTYFQNEAQLDKSGLPSDRFFAERPEGSVSTLKIQRTQQEDSAVYLCASSYGTSGRGGTDTQYFGPGTRLTVL.

This clonotype showed up many times. The chain is built from TRBV7-6 and TRBJ2-1, with D unresolved. The ends were cut back, 6 bases at V and 0 bases at J, with 12 bases in the middle. CDR3 length equals 15 residues. Per the germline V gene, CDR1 is SGHVS and CDR2 is FNYEAQ. The chain's CDR3 is CASSLTTSSYNEQFF. DNA of the CDR3: TGTGCCAGCAGTCTAACTACGTCCTCCTACAATGAGCAGTTCTTC.

The CDR3 DNA sequence: TGCAGTGCTAGAGCTTCCCCGGCCAAAAACATTCAGTACTTC. Translated, it gives CSARASPAKNIQYF. J is TRBJ2-4 and V is TRBV20-1, with no clear D. The CDR3 spans 14 residues. With 1 base removed from V and 1 base from J, the gap between germline ends came to 8 bases. Germline V CDR1 and CDR2: DFQATT, SNEGSKA (reference sequence).

The chain uses TRBV7-8 and TRBJ2-7; D possibly corresponds to TRBD2 (5 bases). This CDR3 comprises 18 residues. V was pared by 0 bases and J by 2 bases, with 20 bases between. CDR1 and CDR2 (germline): SGHVS, FQNEAQ. CDR3 DNA sequence: TGTGCCAGCAGCTTAGCGCTTCTGAGAGGGAGTGCTCCCTACGAGCAGTACTTC. Its translation: CASSLALLRGSAPYEQYF.

This clonotype was picked up a small number of times. CDR3: CAWATSTGFGELFF. CDR3 bases: TGTGCCTGGGCTACCAGCACGGGGTTCGGGGAGCTGTTTTTT. This chain uses TRBV30 with TRBJ2-2; D perhaps matches TRBD2 (5 bases). The CDR3 runs to 14 residues. Looked up from germline, CDR1 is GTSNPN and CDR2 is SVGIG (reference sequence). Deletions cut 5 bases from V and 7 bases from J, with 17 bases between.

This clonotype was recorded a few times. J is TRBJ2-3 and V is TRBV6-2 or TRBV6-3; TRBD1 aligns across 7 bases. CDR3 length: 18 amino acids. CDR1 is MNHEY and CDR2 is SVGEGT in the germline V gene. The J segment lost 1 base and the V segment lost 10 bases, leaving 20 bases of the junction unmatched. CDR3 DNA: TGTGCCACCTCGCCAAACCTTGTCCGACAGGGCCGCACAGATACGCAGTATTTT. This gives the protein CATSPNLVRQGRTDTQYF.

This chain links TRBV19 with TRBJ1-1; D is ambiguous. Germline values: CDR1 LNHDA, CDR2 SQIVND (reference sequence). The germline V and J ends were trimmed by 7 bases and 3 bases, with 6 bases remaining between them. This CDR3 comprises 11 residues. The CDR3 here is CASIRYTEAFF. DNA for the CDR3: TGTGCCAGTATACGATACACTGAAGCTTTCTTT.

This clonotype was recorded a few times. V and J are TRBV5-1 and TRBJ2-1; TRBD2 matches at 10 bases. J gave up 10 bases and V 2 bases, and 12 bases lay outside the gene matches. Germline V gene lookup returns CDR1 SGHRS and CDR2 YFSETQ. CDR3 length: 16 amino acids. This chain's CDR3 is CASSLLLAGESEEQFF. The DNA of the CDR3 is TGCGCCAGCAGCTTACTTCTAGCGGGAGAGTCGGAAGAGCAGTTCTTC.

This clonotype has a handful of counts. This chain uses TRBV30 with TRBJ2-2; D is ambiguous. V was trimmed by 1 base and J by 6 bases, leaving 3 bases between them. Germline values: CDR1 GTSNPN, CDR2 SVGIG (reference sequence). The CDR3 consists of 11 residues. The CDR3 region is CAWSGAGELFF. The CDR3 DNA is TGTGCCTGGAGTGGGGCCGGGGAGCTGTTTTTT.

In its sample, this clonotype was seen many times. The genes are TRBV29-1 and TRBJ2-7; 15 bases fit TRBD2. The CDR3 is 16 amino acids. Trimming at V came to 4 bases and at J to 4 bases, leaving 8 bases not matched to a gene. In germline, CDR1 is SQVTM, CDR2 ANQGSEA. The CDR3 region has the DNA TGCAGCGTTGTCGGGACTAGCGGGAGGATTGGTTACGAGCAGTACTTC. Amino acid sequence: CSVVGTSGRIGYEQYF.

This clonotype was detected only a few times. V and J are TRBV4-1 and TRBJ2-5; perhaps D is TRBD1 or TRBD2 (5 bases each). This CDR3 spans 17 amino acids. Germline CDR1 is MGHRA and CDR2 is YSYEKL. The V end lost 0 bases, the J end lost 5 bases, and 19 bases lay between the germline ends. DNA for the CDR3: TGCGCCAGCAGCCAAGAGGGGGACCCAGGGCTGGGGGAGACCCAGTACTTC. It codes for CASSQEGDPGLGETQYF.

This clonotype has more than one count but fewer than ten. The chain uses TRBV14 and TRBJ2-1; D is perhaps TRBD2 (6 bases). Deletions cut 1 base from V and 8 bases from J, with 12 bases between. The V gene's germline CDR1 is SGHDN and CDR2 FVKESK. There are 14 residues in the CDR3. The CDR3 reads CASSQGGTEHEQFF. CDR3 nucleotides: TGTGCCAGCAGCCAAGGCGGGACGGAACATGAGCAGTTCTTC.

CDR3 coding DNA: TGTGCCAGCAGGGCCACGGGCCGGGGGACAGATACGCAGTATTTT. It is translated as CASRATGRGTDTQYF. This chain joins TRBV5-6 and TRBJ2-3, with D possibly TRBD2 on 6 matching bases. CDR3 length: 15 residues. Germline assignment: CDR1 SGHDT and CDR2 YYEEEE. The V end was cut by 5 bases, the J end by 3 bases, with 16 bases between.

This clonotype was seen a handful of times. The chain couples TRBV4-1 to TRBJ1-5; D perhaps matches TRBD1 (6 bases). Germline lookup yields CDR1 MGHRA and CDR2 YSYEKL. The V end lost 0 bases, the J end lost 7 bases, and 10 bases lay between the germline ends. The CDR3 runs to 14 residues. The DNA for the CDR3 is TGCGCCAGCAGCCAAGATCGGGGGCGACAGCCCCAGCATTTT. Its protein is CASSQDRGRQPQHF.

The chain recombines TRBV7-9 with TRBJ2-5; D not resolved. CDR3 size: 13 residues. V lost 10 bases and J 1 base, leaving 13 bases between the germline ends. Germline V gene data show CDR1 as SEHNR and CDR2 as FQNEAQ (reference sequence). The CDR3 sequence: CATTFSPQETQYF. The CDR3 DNA is TGTGCCACCACCTTTAGCCCCCAAGAGACCCAGTACTTC. The complete variable domain, with remaining parts taken from reference TRBV7-9 and TRBJ2-5, reads DTGVSQNPRHKITKRGQNVTFRCDPISEHNRLYWYRQTLGQGPEFLTYFQNEAQLEKSRLLSDRFSAERPKGSFSTLEIQRTEQGDSAMYLCATTFSPQETQYFGPGTRLLVL.

This clonotype was seen a handful of times. The rearrangement links TRBV4-1 to TRBJ2-7, with D possibly TRBD1 on 6 matching bases. Germline CDR1 reads MGHRA; CDR2 reads YSYEKL. The germline V and J ends were trimmed by 1 base and 3 bases, with 13 bases remaining between them. The CDR3 contains 15 residues. Written as DNA, the CDR3 is TGCGCCAGCAGCCAAGCGGTACAGGGCGGCTACGAGCAGTACTTC. It is translated as CASSQAVQGGYEQYF.

This clonotype was seen repeatedly, ten times or more. The chain recombines TRBV3-1 with TRBJ2-3; D gene ambiguous. Germline-derived CDR1 and CDR2 are LGHDT and YNNKEL (reference sequence). The germline V and J ends were trimmed by 4 bases and 2 bases, with 10 bases remaining between them. The CDR3 runs 14 residues. CDR3 region: CASSPGRDTDTQYF. The CDR3 region has the DNA TGTGCCAGCAGCCCGGGCCGCGACACAGATACGCAGTATTTT.

The V and J genes are TRBV5-6 and TRBJ2-1; D is possibly TRBD1 or TRBD2 (6 bases each). Germline CDR1 is SGHDT and CDR2 is YYEEEE. The CDR3 extends over 15 amino acids. Between the trimmed V and J ends, which lost 6 bases and 1 base, there was a span of 14 bases. The CDR3 reads CASKGGSGSYNEQFF. The CDR3 coding sequence is TGTGCCAGCAAAGGGGGGAGTGGATCCTACAATGAGCAGTTCTTC. The complete variable domain, with remaining parts taken from reference TRBV5-6 and TRBJ2-1, reads DAGVTQSPTHLIKTRGQQVTLRCSPKSGHDTVSWYQQALGQGPQFIFQYYEEEERQRGNFPDRFSGHQFPNYSSELNVNALLLGDSALYLCASKGGSGSYNEQFFGPGTRLTVL.

V gene TRBV19 combines with J gene TRBJ1-5; TRBD1 matches at 7 bases. The junction had 9 bases not matched to a gene; V was cut back by 7 bases and J by 3 bases. Germline V lookup: CDR1 LNHDA, CDR2 SQIVND (reference sequence). CDR3 length: 15 amino acids. The CDR3 coding sequence is TGTGCCAGTACCAATACGGACAGGCTCAATCAGCCCCAGCATTTT. Its translation is CASTNTDRLNQPQHF.

The table lists this clonotype with a few counts. V is TRBV2 and J is TRBJ1-5, with D unclear. Germline V CDR1 and CDR2: SNHLY, FYNNEI. The CDR3 extends over 15 amino acids. V lost 8 bases, J lost 4 bases, and 18 bases lay in between. CDR3 amino acids: CASCRNLEGNQPQHF. CDR3 in DNA: TGTGCCAGCTGTCGGAACTTGGAAGGAAATCAGCCCCAGCATTTT. The whole variable domain, filled in from reference TRBV2 and TRBJ1-5, reads EPEVTQTPSHQVTQMGQEVILRCVPISNHLYFYWYRQILGQKVEFLVSFYNNEISEKSEIFDDQFSVERPDGSNFTLKIRSTKLEDSAMYFCASCRNLEGNQPQHFGDGTRLSIL.

The chain carries TRBV2 and TRBJ1-1; D might be TRBD1 (5 bases). Germline V gives CDR1 SNHLY, CDR2 FYNNEI. This CDR3 is built from 15 residues. Trimming stripped 0 bases from V and 4 bases from J, with 12 bases between. CDR3 in amino acids: CASSEAGEGGTEAFF. The CDR3 region has the DNA TGTGCCAGCAGTGAAGCAGGGGAGGGTGGCACTGAAGCTTTCTTT.

This clonotype has more than one count but fewer than ten. The rearrangement links TRBV6-1 to TRBJ2-7, with D possibly matching TRBD1 (6 bases). V lost 4 bases and J lost 5, with 15 bases in between. The CDR3 is made up of 14 amino acids. CDR1 is MNHNS, CDR2 SASEGT, per germline. The CDR3 is CASSGQGNFDEQYV. CDR3 DNA sequence: TGTGCCAGCAGTGGTCAGGGGAATTTTGACGAGCAGTACGTC.

The sample holds many counts of this clonotype. V usage is TRBV27 and J usage is TRBJ1-5; TRBD1 might be the D (6 bases). V was clipped by 0 bases and J by 4 bases, with 13 bases between them. CDR1 and CDR2 (germline): MNHEY, SMNVEV (reference sequence). The CDR3 is made up of 16 amino acids. In DNA form, the CDR3 reads TGTGCCAGCAGTTTATCGTTGGCCACAGGGAATCAGCCCCAGCATTTT. Encoded protein: CASSLSLATGNQPQHF.

This clonotype appeared many times. This chain joins TRBV5-1 and TRBJ2-1; a weak D match, TRBD1 (6 bases). V was shortened by 4 bases and J by 0 bases, with 14 bases between the two germline ends. Germline CDR1 is SGHRS and CDR2 is YFSETQ. The CDR3 is 16 amino acids. The CDR3 spells CASSPGTLSSYNEQFF. DNA of the CDR3: TGCGCCAGCAGCCCAGGGACACTTAGCTCCTACAATGAGCAGTTCTTC.

The DNA for the CDR3 is TGTGCCAGCAGCCCTCGCCAGGGGACAGGGGTGAACACTGAAGCTTTCTTT. Its translation: CASSPRQGTGVNTEAFF. V and J are TRBV9 and TRBJ1-1; 10 nucleotides match TRBD1. The CDR3 is 17 residues long. With 4 bases clipped from V and 0 bases from J, the junction kept 9 bases outside the gene matches. CDR1 SGDLS and CDR2 YYNGEE come from the germline V gene.

This clonotype was picked up a small number of times. A read error may be the cause here, since a much bigger clone is one base away. The chain combines TRBV2 with TRBJ2-2, with 11 positions matching TRBD1. Germline V gene lookup returns CDR1 SNHLY and CDR2 FYNNEI. This CDR3 is 15 amino acids long. CDR3 nucleotide sequence: TGTGCCAGCAGTTGGACAGGGGGCAACATCGGGGAGCTGTTTTTT. Residues: CASSWTGGNIGELFF. Supplemented by reference TRBV2 and TRBJ2-2, the full variable domain reads EPEVTQTPSHQVTQMGQEVILRCVPISNHLYFYWYRQILGQKVEFLVSFYNNEISEKSEIFDDQFSVERPDGSNFTLKIRSTKLEDSAMYFCASSWTGGNIGELFFGEGSRLTVL.

This clonotype came up many times. J is TRBJ1-5 and V is TRBV12-3 or TRBV12-4; unclear D gene. The CDR3 length is 14 residues. Trimming pared 8 bases from V and 4 bases from J, leaving 15 bases between. CDR3 residues: CASSTRLQNQPQHF. The CDR3 coding sequence is TGTGCCAGCTCAACCCGCTTACAAAATCAGCCCCAGCATTTT.

This clonotype was seen many times. This rearrangement joins TRBV5-1 to TRBJ2-1; 8 positions agree with TRBD2. In germline, CDR1 is SGHRS, CDR2 YFSETQ. The junction had 8 bases not matched to a gene; V was cut back by 0 bases and J by 6 bases. The CDR3 is made up of 16 amino acids. The CDR3 DNA reads TGCGCCAGCAGCTTGGATCCCGGGACTAGGACCAATGAGCAGTTCTTC. Encoded protein: CASSLDPGTRTNEQFF.